This T cell receptor beta chain was captured in a study of T-cell memory formation after mild COVID-19. Study-level information: Across donors, TCR clusters were largely donor specific.

As to this clonotype: Its antigen is not identified.

TCRdb recomputed calls from the 5' RACE reads with MiXCR, one row per CDR3 protein. Among a few hundred thousand distinct CDR3 sequences listed, under 8.5% were seen once. Study-level results: Clones contracting day 15 to 85 were balanced CD4/CD8; later expanders leaned CD4+. CD4+ contracting clones were found mainly in CM and EM, and CD8+ ones in EMRA. Some SARS-CoV-2-responding clones were already detected in memory before infection.

The CDR3 spans 15 residues. CDR1 is SGHAT and CDR2 is FQNNGV in the germline V gene. V lost 0 bases and J lost 4, with 9 bases in between. The chain employs TRBV11-2 and TRBJ2-2, with D unclear. This clonotype was sampled from a young man who had mild COVID-19 (a few samples of this study predate the infection). Cell type and time point are not known. Sequencing used PBMCs or a T cell subset sorted from them (not recorded which). The CDR3 loop reads CASSLDPEPTGELFF. CDR3 in DNA: TGTGCCAGCAGCTTAGACCCAGAACCCACCGGGGAGCTGTTTTTT.